Sequencing of this T cell receptor (beta chain) was carried out in a study of T cell responses to AZD1222 COVID-19 vaccine (TCRdb year 2021). Context from the whole study: AZD1222 recipients with second doses at about 4 weeks or about 12 weeks were pooled, because spike-specific TCR depth and breadth did not differ between schedules. A total of more than 230 trial participants underwent TCR sequencing, of whom 207 had received two doses of AZD1222 and around 25 had received two doses of the MenACWY control vaccine. Trial participants were enrolled by age into subgroups of 18-55, 56-69 and 70-plus years, and roughly 150, 30 and 60 TCR-sequenced participants, respectively, were included in these subgroups. The study at large found these results: Vaccine-associated CD4 TCRs spanned the whole spike protein, with dominant responses in regions 160-218 and 743-854. In the small 56-69-year group, the increase in depth fell short of significance, most likely because of low power. Most participants were white British and females outnumbered males, and the authors suggested that clonal diversity may have been underestimated. Only five to seven AZD1222 recipients were SARS-CoV-2 seropositive at baseline, limiting conclusions about previously exposed vaccinees. Reportedly, almost half of the unique spike-specific TCRs recognized epitopes lying outside the regions that are mutated in the B.1.351 and B.1.1.7 variants. No day 14 peak-response samples were available, so repertoires were characterized only after the peak T cell response. After two AZD1222 doses, both the breadth and the depth of spike-specific TCRs were significantly higher than at day 0 and than in MenACWY recipients.

The CDR3 regions of human TCRbeta chains were subjected to immunosequencing. The source study handled its data this way. Repertoire TCRs were checked for matches against a reference library of SARS-CoV-2-specific TCRs that had been generated using the MIRA antigen-specificity platform. Breadth was defined as the fraction of unique TCRs that were SARS-CoV-2-associated. Depth was defined as the fraction of total T cells that were SARS-CoV-2-associated. Using the MIRA data, each spike-specific TCR was assigned both to the spike region to which the TCR was reactive and to a CD4 or CD8 class. Log10-transformed breadth and depth values were compared by one-way ANOVA with Sidak's multiple comparisons tests. Sourced from immuneACCESS, this table was stored by TCRdb with only in-frame sequences that have V and J called. A share of the clones is absent; for the studies checked, an unresolved V gene accounts for under half, and the remainder has no known explanation. V and J calls and clone size are as listed in that table; D and trimming were resolved from the DNA. The sample table contains over 85,000 clones; only one count was recorded for 81% of them. About 4.5% of the sample lies in the top ten.

Comments on this clone: What this receptor recognizes is not known. Base qualities are not at hand, and no much larger clone is one base apart.

The time point label on this specimen signifies: baseline before first vaccination. The vaccinee samples were drawn from two UK trials, COV001 and COV002, one of which was a single-blind randomized controlled phase 2/3 trial testing AZD1222 (ChAdOx1 nCoV-19) in healthy adults. For TCRbeta chain sequencing, PBMC samples were collected from trial participants at day 0 and at day 28 after the second dose. From cysteine to phenylalanine, the CDR3 is 15 amino acids long. The CDR3 DNA has 45 bases and is translated from base 1. Looking up the germline V gene yields CDR1 MNHEY and CDR2 SVGAGI. V drops 2 bases and J drops 0 bases, leaving 10 bases in between.

The sequence joins TRBV6-5 to TRBJ1-2, with TRBD1 tentatively as D gene (6 bases match). This sequence was found in an adult in good health. This specimen consisted of peripheral blood, obtained on day 0 of AZD1222 vaccination. The bases are TGTGCCAGCAGTTACCGACAGGAGTCTAACTATGGCTACACCTTC. Protein translation: CASSYRQESNYGYTF.